What follows describes a single T cell receptor (beta chain). This entry is derived from a study of blood T cell repertoires in COVID-19. Study information: The United States, Italy and Spain supplied acute and convalescent COVID-19 samples. T cells, B-cell-depleted T cells, or PBMCs provided the cDNA or gDNA that served as material.

Per the original methods: Reference gene primer amplification gave estimated nucleated cell counts. The repertoire was sequenced with immunoSEQ multiplex PCR; TCRdb's copy has only in-frame clones and lacks some. D and trimming were read from the DNA, whereas the V and J calls and clone size are those reported in that table. This sample has roughly 100,000 clones, with about 76% found just once. The J segment lost 7 bases and the V segment lost 5 bases, leaving 9 bases of the junction unmatched. Per the germline V gene, CDR1 is KGHSH and CDR2 is LQKENI. The CDR3 has 15 residues. The chain couples TRBV18 to TRBJ2-7; TRBD1 aligns across 12 bases. Sequencing input: peripheral blood. The sequence derives from a woman between 70 and 85 years old with acute or convalescent COVID-19. The CDR3 DNA sequence: TGTGCCAGCTCAGAGCCCGGGACAGGGGGCTGGGAGCAGTACTTC. This codes for CASSEPGTGGWEQYF.